This T cell receptor (beta chain) was identified during a study of early stage breast cancer tumors. About the study: About 10-fold was the mean read coverage per sample. Study-level points and caveats: Unsorted bulk genomic DNA sequencing lacked pairing and functional marker data.

Tissue for this sample was collected roughly 1.8-4.5 cm from the breast tumor. This clone is a singleton in its sample. No antigen is known for it. Compared with germline, one end of the junction differs, possibly owing to a read error. TCRdb's copy holds only in-frame clones and misses some; the assay was immunoSEQ multiplex PCR. In the table there are 9,000 to 9,500 clones, about 64% of which are singletons. CDR1 is MNHNS and CDR2 is SASEGT in the germline V gene. This CDR3 has 15 amino acids. The sequencing sample was made of normal breast tissue next to the tumor. This sequence was found in a person in their 60s with breast cancer. The V and J genes are TRBV6-1 and TRBJ1-5, with TRBD1 matching over 7 bases. Here the CDR3 DNA reads TGTGCCAGCAGTGAGGGGACAGCTAGCTATCAGCCCCAGCATTTT. It codes for CASSEGTASYQPQHF.